Sequencing of this T cell receptor (beta chain) was carried out in a study of blood T cell repertoires in COVID-19 (dated by TCRdb to the early 2020s). Broadly, across the study: The collaborator samples originated in the United States, Italy and Spain and spanned the acute and convalescent phases of COVID-19. A de-identified subject ID, COVID-19 status, age in years and sex were almost always included in the sample metadata. The material from the prospective study consisted of cDNA or gDNA derived from T cells, B-cell-depleted T cells, or PBMCs. Samples were obtained from the ongoing ImmuneRACE study (first 160 participants) and from some 1,200 subjects provided by 6 global collaborators. Where available, HLA class I and class II types were obtained from metadata supplied by the sample provider rather than from assay-based typing. A freely available public database, intended as a resource for researchers studying the immune response to SARS-CoV-2, is where the repertoires were released. Deeply sampled blood TCRbeta repertoires from subjects exposed to, actively infected with, or recovered from COVID-19 were included in the dataset. On the study overall, not on this receptor specifically: The amount of clinical and demographic metadata varied by source and participant and was provided uncurated.

Whole blood was collected in K2EDTA tubes by collaborating institutions according to the institutions' own protocols. For TCRbeta analysis, collaborators shipped samples as frozen whole blood, isolated PBMCs, or DNA extracted from either of those sample types. In regard to this clone: Its antigen has not been determined. Base qualities are not recorded, but no much larger clone differs from it by a single base.

The immunoSEQ Assay, a bias-controlled multiplex PCR, was used to amplify TCRbeta CDR3 regions from genomic DNA. On the authors' methods: The number of nucleated cells in each sample was estimated from the amplification of reference gene primers within the assay. To quantify the absolute abundance of each unique TCRbeta CDR3 rearrangement, sequence reads were collapsed and filtered. For each sample, productive Simpson clonality was calculated by taking the square root of Simpson's diversity index across productive rearrangements. Imported from immuneACCESS, the table was reduced by TCRdb to in-frame sequences with V and J called. These copies leave out some clones; in studies compared against another copy, an unresolved V gene accounts for under half, and the cause of the remainder is not known. D and trimming come from the DNA, and the V and J calls and clone size come from that table. The sample records under 130,000 clones, around 84% of which are singletons. 15% of the sample is taken by the ten largest.

The germline ends are 13 bases apart after V is trimmed by 4 bases and J by 3 bases. Taken from cysteine to phenylalanine, the CDR3 has 15 residues. Only CDR3 DNA remains: 45 bases, in frame from the first base. In the germline V gene, CDR1 corresponds to SGHAT and CDR2 to FQNNGV. The sample comprised peripheral blood. This receptor was identified in an elderly woman with acute or convalescent COVID-19. The rearranged chain carries TRBV11-2 and TRBJ2-1; tentative D gene TRBD2, with 6 bases matching. This receptor carries the CDR3 CASSSSGLHYNEQFF. In nucleotide form, the sequence is TGTGCCAGCAGCTCCTCGGGACTCCACTACAATGAGCAGTTCTTC.